This is a list of T cell receptor beta chains from one sample in a study of technical replicates of blood from a few donors. TCRdb's table, derived via immunoSEQ multiplex PCR, lists solely in-frame clones and lacks some. The sample records under 80,000 clones, roughly 92% being singletons. Material: T cells isolated from PBMCs. The receptor set was obtained from a human donor in good health. Both conserved end residues are part of each CDR3. The size entry is marked missing in some rows and otherwise reads once, few, many or a size class.

size	V	J	CDR3
once	TRBV5-1	TRBJ2-3	CASSLLAGGITDTQYF
once	TRBV7-9	TRBJ2-5	CASSLYKRTLEQETQYF
.	TRBV4-1	TRBJ1-1	CASSQGALMNTEAFF
.	TRBV5-1	TRBJ2-3	CASSWGLAGIGTDTQYF
.	TRBV7-8	TRBJ2-7	CASSLAGSPYYEQYF
.	TRBV10-2	TRBJ1-1	CASVGQLNTEAFF
.	TRBV5-1	TRBJ1-1	CASSTGDRGNTEAFF
.	TRBV7-9	TRBJ1-2	CASSLGTGVTLNYGYTF
.	TRBV21-1	TRBJ1-5	CAGPNRDRVYQPQHF
.	TRBV28	TRBJ1-3	CASSLLRVGFGNTIYF
.	TRBV28	TRBJ2-3	CASIPGLAGTTDTQYF
.	TRBV28	TRBJ2-2	CASRNGQANTGELFF
.	TRBV27	TRBJ2-1	CASSGQRTDYNEQFF
.	TRBV5-1	TRBJ2-3	CASSLVPGSGTDTQYF
.	TRBV2	TRBJ2-7	CASHPLAGPYEQYF
.	TRBV30	TRBJ2-5	CAWSPLAGEETQYF
.	TRBV5-1	TRBJ1-1	CASSPTRGATEAFF
.	TRBV5-1	TRBJ1-1	CASSLPDRGNTEAFF
.	TRBV9	TRBJ1-6	CASSVSTVDSPLHF
.	TRBV7-9	TRBJ1-2	CASSLVKTGTNYGYTF
.	TRBV14	TRBJ1-1	CASSQRPGFSLMNTEAFF
.	TRBV28	TRBJ1-4	CASSLRDIVFF
.	TRBV6-6	TRBJ2-7	CASSYAQGQYF
.	TRBV5-4	TRBJ2-7	CASSSTSGGSYEQYF
.	TRBV10-2	TRBJ2-5	CASSAVMGMREGQETQYF
.	TRBV4-1	TRBJ1-4	CASSPDRGREKLFF
.	TRBV9	TRBJ1-3	CASSVDGSYYHSGNTIYF
.	TRBV25-1	TRBJ1-2	CASSATDRGPNYGYTF
.	TRBV7-2	TRBJ2-1	CASSASGTYNEQFF
.	TRBV7-9	TRBJ1-2	CASSLTEEGYGYTF
once	TRBV7-9	TRBJ1-1	CASSSVDAGARDTEAFF
.	TRBV4-2	TRBJ1-4	CASSQDRLTTNEKLFF
.	TRBV25-1	TRBJ2-5	CASSEYTTVQETQYF
.	TRBV27	TRBJ1-5	CASMTMDGRGGNQPQHF
once	TRBV14	TRBJ1-1	CASSHNFGNTEAFF
.	TRBV19	TRBJ1-1	CASSSRQDHLNTEAFF
.	TRBV5-1	TRBJ2-3	CASSSYLRTSTDTQYF
.	TRBV11-2	TRBJ1-1	CASSFGANTEAFF
.	TRBV4-1	TRBJ1-5	CASSQVPVDRGPAGQPQHF
.	TRBV10-3	TRBJ1-2	CAISPTDANYGYTF
.	TRBV29-1	TRBJ1-3	CSVPAGAGVSGNTIYF
.	TRBV18	TRBJ2-1	CASSKTGQGINEQFF
.	TRBV25-1	TRBJ1-4	CASRDFEWEKLFF
.	TRBV28	TRBJ2-7	CASSQQGPYEQYF
.	TRBV19	TRBJ2-1	CASSIPGGEQFF
.	TRBV30	TRBJ2-7	CAWSPDRGYEQYF
.	TRBV5-1	TRBJ2-7	CASSLDPGGSYEQYF
.	TRBV2	TRBJ1-6	CASSEARTGRNSPLHF
.	TRBV2	TRBJ2-5	CASILSETQYF
.	TRBV4-1	TRBJ2-7	CASSQSQGGVEQYF
.	TRBV11-2	TRBJ1-1	CASSRGQGATEAFF
.	TRBV5-1	TRBJ2-7	CASSLERGGFYEQYF
.	TRBV5-8	TRBJ1-1	CASSLWQSREAFF